This entry lists 29 T cell receptor beta chains sequenced from one sample in a study of CXCR3-negative and CXCR3-positive naive CD8 T cells (dated by TCRdb to the late 2010s). The run used a NextSeq 550. The Human TCR Profiling Kit (MiLaboratory) was used to prepare UMI-labeled 5' RACE TRB cDNA libraries. Reads reprocessed by TCRdb are summarized as one entry per CDR3 protein sequence, and DNA is absent. The sample's clone listing holds around 56,000 distinct CDR3 sequences. Of the sample, about 0.4% falls within the top ten clones. Sequenced: naive CXCR3- CD8+ T cells from blood. The sample's cell subset or site label, decoded: CD45RO-CCR7+CD27+CD95- naive CD8+ T cells lacking CXCR3 (TNR3-). All receptors derive from a human donor in good health. Some clones in this sample may be carry-over from other donors' samples.

CDR3 sequence: CASSLWTSGGYNEQFF. The J gene is TRBJ2-1, the V gene TRBV7-2; TCRdb's assignment of TRBD2 cannot be checked, as there is no DNA. CDR1 and CDR2 (germline): SGHTA, FQGNSA. This CDR3 is built from 16 residues.

The J gene is TRBJ2-7, the V gene TRBV12-3 or TRBV12-4; TCRdb designates TRBD2, a call that cannot be tested without DNA. The CDR3 has 15 residues. The CDR3 protein is CASSFMTSGTGEQYF.

The chain combines TRBV3-1 with TRBJ2-7; the D call from TCRdb, TRBD2, cannot be confirmed without DNA. From germline, CDR1 is LGHDT and CDR2 YNNKEL (reference sequence). This CDR3 spans 15 amino acids. The CDR3 loop is CASSQPTSRDSEQYF.

The chain couples TRBV7-6 to TRBJ1-1. Per the germline V gene, CDR1 is SGHVS and CDR2 is FNYEAQ. This CDR3 is 18 amino acids long. This CDR3 reads CASSLDLPPSGMNTEAFF.

The chain is built from TRBV28 and TRBJ2-6. This CDR3 contains 14 residues. Germline V gives CDR1 MDHEN, CDR2 SYDVKM. CDR3 region: CASSPTLGANVPTF. Full variable domain (remainder filled in from reference TRBV28 and TRBJ2-6): DVKVTQSSRYLVKRTGEKVFLECVQDMDHENMFWYRQDPGLGLRLIYFSYDVKMKEKGDIPEGYSVSREKKERFSLILESASTNQTSMYLCASSPTLGANVPTFGAGSRLTVL.

The chain links TRBV12-3 or TRBV12-4 to TRBJ1-6; as DNA is missing, the TRBD1 call by TCRdb cannot be tested. The CDR3 totals 13 residues. CDR3: CASTLTGNSPLHF.

This chain joins TRBV5-1 and TRBJ1-1. In germline, CDR1 is SGHRS, CDR2 YFSETQ. The CDR3 extends over 13 amino acids. The CDR3 loop is CASSSVLQPEAFF.

V gene TRBV7-6 combines with J gene TRBJ1-2; TCRdb gives TRBD1 as the D gene, but with no DNA this cannot be confirmed. The germline V gene has CDR1 SGHVS and CDR2 FNYEAQ. CDR3 length: 14 amino acids. The CDR3 is CASSPKGANYGYTF.

The chain is built from TRBV2 and TRBJ2-7; the D gene TCRdb calls, TRBD2, cannot be checked with no DNA. Germline V gene sequence: CDR1 SNHLY, CDR2 FYNNEI. The CDR3 covers 14 residues. CDR3 protein: CASSSAEVTYEQYF. Full variable domain (outside the CDR3, taken from reference TRBV2 and TRBJ2-7): EPEVTQTPSHQVTQMGQEVILRCVPISNHLYFYWYRQILGQKVEFLVSFYNNEISEKSEIFDDQFSVERPDGSNFTLKIRSTKLEDSAMYFCASSSAEVTYEQYFGPGTRLTVT.

This chain uses TRBV7-2 with TRBJ1-2; TCRdb outputs TRBD1, but without DNA this stays unchecked. The CDR3 is 16 residues long. The germline V gene encodes CDR1 SGHTA and CDR2 FQGNSA. CDR3 region: CASSLDRDGHNYGYTF.

The rearrangement uses TRBV5-1 and TRBJ2-2. CDR3 length equals 15 residues. The germline V gene encodes CDR1 SGHRS and CDR2 YFSETQ. Here the CDR3 reads CASSFIETYTGELFF.

V and J are TRBV28 and TRBJ2-5; TCRdb picks TRBD1, but there is no DNA to check that call. The CDR3 is 16 residues long. Germline lookup yields CDR1 MDHEN and CDR2 SYDVKM. The CDR3 sequence is CASSPESGDREETQYF.

This chain joins TRBV6-6 and TRBJ2-6; TCRdb's D call, TRBD2, is unchecked because there is no DNA. CDR1 is MNHNY and CDR2 is SVGAGI in the germline V gene (reference sequence). The CDR3 is 18 residues long. The CDR3 region is CASSYSAGGYSGANVLTF.

The genes are TRBV7-9 and TRBJ2-3; as DNA is missing, the TRBD1 call by TCRdb cannot be tested. The CDR3 totals 16 residues. Germline V gene lookup returns CDR1 SEHNR and CDR2 FQNEAQ (reference sequence). CDR3: CASSSNPGEATDTQYF.

The genes are TRBV28 and TRBJ2-3; TCRdb's assignment of TRBD1 cannot be checked, as there is no DNA. The CDR3 sequence is 14 residues long. The germline CDR1 and CDR2 sequences are MDHEN and SYDVKM. The CDR3 is CASSLGGVADTQYF.

The chain uses TRBV2 and TRBJ2-7; TCRdb proposes TRBD2, but this gene call is untestable without DNA. Germline CDR1 and CDR2: SNHLY and FYNNEI. This CDR3 has 13 residues. CDR3 sequence: CASKGEDIYEQYF.

The chain links TRBV5-1 to TRBJ1-3; TCRdb's D gene call, TRBD1, goes unchecked for lack of DNA. This CDR3 region has 16 residues. From germline, CDR1 is SGHRS and CDR2 YFSETQ. CDR3 amino acids: CASSLGGQFSGNTIYF.

The chain uses TRBV7-9 and TRBJ2-5; TCRdb returns TRBD1, unconfirmable since there is no DNA. Germline V lookup: CDR1 SEHNR, CDR2 FQNEAQ (reference sequence). The CDR3 spans 13 residues. The CDR3 spells CASSLVREETQYF.

V gene TRBV7-2 combines with J gene TRBJ1-2. Germline CDR1 is SGHTA and CDR2 is FQGNSA. This CDR3 is 14 amino acids long. This CDR3 reads CASSLGRTHYGYTF. The full variable domain, its missing parts supplied by reference TRBV7-2 and TRBJ1-2, is GAGVSQSPSNKVTEKGKDVELRCDPISGHTALYWYRQSLGQGLEFLIYFQGNSAPDKSGLPSDRFSAERTGGSVSTLTIQRTQQEDSAVYLCASSLGRTHYGYTFGSGTRLTVV.

The chain recombines TRBV5-5 with TRBJ2-1. The V gene's germline CDR1 is SGHKS and CDR2 YYEKEE (reference sequence). This CDR3 is built from 14 residues. The CDR3 sequence: CATGAVFSYNEQFF.

The chain employs TRBV5-4 and TRBJ2-7. The CDR3 sequence is 12 residues long. Germline CDR1 is SGHNT and CDR2 is YYREEE (reference sequence). The CDR3 is CASSLWSSEQYF.

The V and J genes are TRBV5-1 and TRBJ2-5. Germline CDR1 and CDR2: SGHRS and YFSETQ. This CDR3 is 17 amino acids long. CDR3 in amino acids: CASSLGPINTDQETQYF.

The chain uses TRBV12-3 or TRBV12-4 and TRBJ2-2. CDR3 length equals 14 residues. CDR3 sequence reads: CASSTLGSTGELFF.

The chain is built from TRBV12-3 or TRBV12-4 and TRBJ2-7; TCRdb picks TRBD1, but there is no DNA to check that call. CDR3 length: 14 residues. CDR3 region: CASSSHLLGVEQYF.

The V call is TRBV6-5, the J call TRBJ2-1; checking the TCRdb D call of TRBD1 is not possible without DNA. The germline CDR1 and CDR2 sequences are MNHEY and SVGAGI. The CDR3 totals 14 residues. The CDR3 is CASSRDSFYNEQFF.

This chain uses TRBV29-1 with TRBJ1-6; without DNA, the TCRdb call of TRBD1 cannot be checked. Germline CDR1 reads SQVTM; CDR2 reads ANQGSEA. The CDR3 runs 18 residues. The CDR3 spells CSVEDQNWGDAYNSPLHF. Using reference TRBV29-1 and TRBJ1-6 for the parts outside the CDR3, the full variable domain is SAVISQKPSRDICQRGTSLTIQCQVDSQVTMMFWYRQQPGQSLTLIATANQGSEATYESGFVIDKFPISRPNLTFSTLTVSNMSPEDSSIYLCSVEDQNWGDAYNSPLHFGNGTRLTVT.

The CDR3 protein is CASTPISMGEQYF. The chain is built from TRBV7-8 and TRBJ2-7; the D call of TRBD1 rests on TCRdb alone, since no DNA is present to check it. Germline CDR1 is SGHVS and CDR2 is FQNEAQ. The CDR3 extends over 13 amino acids. The complete variable domain, with remaining parts taken from reference TRBV7-8 and TRBJ2-7, reads GAGVSQSPRYKVAKRGQDVALRCDPISGHVSLFWYQQALGQGPEFLTYFQNEAQLDKSGLPSDRFFAERPEGSVSTLKIQRTQQEDSAVYLCASTPISMGEQYFGPGTRLTVT.

The rearrangement joins TRBV10-3 to TRBJ2-7; the D call from TCRdb, TRBD2, cannot be confirmed without DNA. The CDR3 is 11 amino acids. From germline, CDR1 is ENHRY and CDR2 SYGVKD. The CDR3 reads CAISVGPEQYF.

This chain's CDR3 is CASSRNRGRLSEQFF. The chain combines TRBV21-1 with TRBJ2-1; TCRdb's D call, TRBD1, is unchecked because there is no DNA. TRBV21-1 is a listed pseudogene. The CDR3 length is 15 residues.